What follows are 17 T cell receptor beta chains derived from one specimen sequenced in a study of CD8 T cells in Susac syndrome. RNA, at 0.5 to 1 ug, was reverse transcribed with random hexamers. TCRdb itself ran the immunoSEQ multiplex PCR reads through MiXCR, one entry per CDR3 protein. The data show around 150,000 distinct CDR3 sequences, with over 90% seen just once and roughly 0.14% held by the top ten. The specimen was CD4+ T cells from PBMCs. The receptor source for this set is a human donor with Susac syndrome.

The CDR3 DNA follows: TGTGCCAGCAGTACCTCATCGGGGGAGCTGTTTTTT. It is translated as CASSTSSGELFF. The chain recombines TRBV4-2 with TRBJ2-2, with D unclear. CDR3 size: 12 residues. Trimming left V 6 bases short and J 8 bases short, with 10 bases between. CDR1 is LGHNA and CDR2 is YNFKEQ in the germline V gene.

The chain carries TRBV20-1 and TRBJ1-2; the match to TRBD1 covers 8 bases. CDR1 is DFQATT, CDR2 SNEGSKA, per germline (reference sequence). The CDR3 totals 13 residues. V was pared by 0 bases and J by 8 bases, with 5 bases of the junction left unmatched. The CDR3: CSARDATGVGYTF. Here the CDR3 DNA reads TGCAGTGCTAGAGATGCGACAGGGGTCGGCTACACCTTC.

This chain uses TRBV6-2 or TRBV6-3 with TRBJ2-7; D remains ambiguous. The CDR3 loop spans 11 amino acids. Trimming took off 5 bases at V and 3 bases at J, with 5 bases between the two ends. The germline V gene has CDR1 MNHEY and CDR2 SVGEGT. The chain's CDR3 is CASSTYYEQYF. CDR3 sequence (DNA): TGTGCCAGCAGTACGTACTACGAGCAGTACTTC.

V is TRBV5-1 and J is TRBJ2-5; TRBD1 matches at 10 bases. CDR3 size: 14 residues. The V gene end was trimmed by 4 bases and the J gene end by 5 bases; junction bases not matched to a gene: 5. Per the germline V gene, CDR1 is SGHRS and CDR2 is YFSETQ. The CDR3: CASSMGQGQETQYF. The DNA for the CDR3 is TGCGCCAGCAGCATGGGACAGGGGCAGGAGACCCAGTACTTC.

The rearrangement uses TRBV20-1 and TRBJ1-5; the D gene is possibly TRBD1 (5 bases). This CDR3 comprises 14 residues. Germline-derived CDR1 and CDR2 are DFQATT and SNEGSKA (reference sequence). Between the trimmed V and J ends, which lost 1 base and 8 bases, there was a span of 15 bases. This CDR3 is CSARAGGGVEPQHF. The CDR3 nucleotides read TGCAGTGCTAGAGCCGGTGGGGGTGTGGAGCCCCAGCATTTT.

This clonotype was counted once. The chain carries TRBV2 and TRBJ2-3; tentatively, D is TRBD2 (5 bases). The CDR3 has 13 amino acids. Germline V gene sequence: CDR1 SNHLY, CDR2 FYNNEI. This chain's CDR3 is CASGRESTDTQYF. CDR3 nucleotides: TGTGCGAGCGGACGCGAAAGCACAGATACGCAGTATTTT.

In this sample, this clonotype turned up once. The chain uses TRBV30 and TRBJ1-3; 8 bases agree with TRBD1. The CDR3 has 17 residues. With V trimmed by 0 bases and J by 3 bases, 10 bases remained unmatched. Looked up from germline, CDR1 is GTSNPN and CDR2 is SVGIG (reference sequence). This CDR3 is CAWSVGAGTGSGNTIYF. CDR3 bases: TGTGCCTGGAGTGTGGGAGCCGGGACAGGAAGTGGAAACACCATATATTTT.

This clonotype was recorded only once. J is TRBJ2-1 and V is TRBV14; D is unclear. Germline loops: CDR1 SGHDN, CDR2 FVKESK. The CDR3 is 15 residues long. The V end was cut by 2 bases, the J end by 0 bases, with 8 bases between. CDR3 residues: CASSQRLGSYNEQFF. CDR3 in DNA: TGTGCCAGCAGCCAACGGCTAGGCTCCTACAATGAGCAGTTCTTC.

This chain uses TRBV6-6 with TRBJ2-7, with a possible D match to TRBD2 (6 bases). This CDR3 has 14 amino acids. Germline CDR1 reads MNHNY; CDR2 reads SVGAGI (reference sequence). Trimming removed 2 bases at V and 4 bases at J, with 12 bases between. The CDR3: CASSYPGSGYEQYF. The DNA for the CDR3 is TGTGCCAGCAGTTACCCCGGGAGTGGATACGAGCAGTACTTC.

V is TRBV30 and J is TRBJ2-3; 9 nucleotides agree with TRBD2. The J segment lost 0 bases and the V segment lost 3 bases, leaving 1 base of the junction unmatched. The CDR3 has 14 amino acids. Germline V lookup: CDR1 GTSNPN, CDR2 SVGIG (reference sequence). CDR3 DNA sequence: TGTGCCTGGAGGACTAGCGGTAGCACAGATACGCAGTATTTT. Amino acid sequence: CAWRTSGSTDTQYF.

The V and J genes are TRBV3-1 and TRBJ2-7; D possibly corresponds to TRBD1 (6 bases). This CDR3 has 15 amino acids. Trimming took off 3 bases at V and 7 bases at J, with 19 bases between the two ends. Per the germline V gene, CDR1 is LGHDT and CDR2 is YNNKEL (reference sequence). CDR3 sequence reads: CASSHWNRVFGEQYF. The CDR3 DNA reads TGTGCCAGCAGCCACTGGAACAGGGTCTTCGGGGAGCAGTACTTC.

This clonotype showed up just a few times. The rearrangement uses TRBV2 and TRBJ1-1, with 9 bases that match TRBD1. Germline assignment: CDR1 SNHLY and CDR2 FYNNEI. CDR3 length equals 14 residues. V was pared by 5 bases and J by 1 base, with 2 bases of the junction left unmatched. The CDR3 here is CASSKGQGNTEAFF. In DNA, the CDR3 is TGTGCCAGCAGTAAGGGACAGGGGAACACTGAAGCTTTCTTT.

The chain carries TRBV19 and TRBJ2-5, with 10 bases lining up with TRBD2. After removal of 6 bases from V and 5 bases from J, the junction contained 3 bases not matched to a gene. Germline values: CDR1 LNHDA, CDR2 SQIVND (reference sequence). This CDR3 is 13 amino acids long. CDR3 amino acids: CASSQRGGETQYF. The CDR3 nucleotides are TGTGCCAGTAGCCAGCGGGGGGGCGAGACCCAGTACTTC.

The genes are TRBV25-1 and TRBJ2-7, with D possibly called TRBD1 or TRBD2 (5 bases each). The CDR3 is 13 amino acids. V lost 3 bases and J lost 3, with 9 bases in between. CDR1 and CDR2 (germline): MGHDK, SYGVNS. This CDR3 reads CASSDPGRYEQYF. CDR3 in DNA: TGTGCCAGCAGTGACCCGGGACGCTACGAGCAGTACTTC.

In DNA form, the CDR3 reads TGCAGCGTTCTAAGAGAGACCCAGTACTTC. The encoded protein is CSVLRETQYF. The rearrangement joins TRBV29-1 to TRBJ2-5; no clear D gene. Germline V gives CDR1 SQVTM, CDR2 ANQGSEA. V was shortened by 5 bases and J by 4 bases, with 5 bases between the two germline ends. This CDR3 spans 10 amino acids.

V is TRBV9 and J is TRBJ1-2; 7 nucleotides line up with TRBD1. V lost 4 bases, J lost 7 bases, and 10 bases stayed unmatched. Germline CDR1 reads SGDLS; CDR2 reads YYNGEE. The CDR3 contains 14 residues. The CDR3: CASSPKTGNGGYTF. DNA of the CDR3: TGTGCCAGCAGCCCGAAGACAGGGAATGGTGGCTACACCTTC.

This chain connects TRBV9 to TRBJ2-2, with a tentative D call TRBD2 (5 bases). Germline assignment: CDR1 SGDLS and CDR2 YYNGEE. V was trimmed by 4 bases and J by 1 base, leaving 8 bases between them. The CDR3 is 14 residues long. In DNA, the CDR3 is TGTGCCAGCAGCCCGAGCGGGAACACCGGGGAGCTGTTTTTT. This sequence encodes CASSPSGNTGELFF.